One sample yielded the 23 T cell receptor beta chains listed below, sequenced in a study of blood T cell repertoires in COVID-19. The data were produced by immunoSEQ multiplex PCR, yet TCRdb's version contains in-frame clones alone and is incomplete. This table holds a few hundred thousand clones, 70% to 90% found once. Sequencing used PBMCs or T cells enriched from blood (not recorded which). The source is a man in his forties or fifties who had recovered from COVID-19.

The rearrangement links TRBV18 to TRBJ2-1; D unclear. The V gene's germline CDR1 is KGHSH and CDR2 LQKENI. The CDR3 has 14 residues. V lost 4 bases and J 7 bases, leaving 14 bases between the germline ends. In nucleotides, the CDR3 is TGTGCCAGCTCACATCCCGAGGCTCCGAATGAGCAGTTCTTC. It encodes CASSHPEAPNEQFF.

The table lists this clone with a count of one. The rearrangement links TRBV27 to TRBJ2-7; D gene ambiguous. Trimming left V 5 bases short and J 2 bases short, with 4 bases between. The CDR3 length is 11 residues. Germline assignment: CDR1 MNHEY and CDR2 SMNVEV (reference sequence). The CDR3 is CASSPTYEQYF. The CDR3 DNA sequence: TGTGCCAGCAGTCCCACCTACGAGCAGTACTTC.

This chain uses TRBV20-1 with TRBJ1-5; TRBD1 agrees at 8 bases. V trimming: 3 bases; J trimming: 7 bases; junction bases outside the gene matches: 11. Germline V gene data show CDR1 as DFQATT and CDR2 as SNEGSKA (reference sequence). The CDR3 runs 15 residues. The CDR3 sequence: CSASSGGASGQPQHF. The CDR3 region has the DNA TGCAGTGCTAGTTCAGGGGGCGCTTCGGGGCAGCCCCAGCATTTT.

This clone has at least ten counts. In DNA form, the CDR3 reads TGTGCCAGTAGTGAGGACAGATACGAGCAGTACTTC. Amino acids: CASSEDRYEQYF. The chain carries TRBV19 and TRBJ2-7; the D gene is possibly TRBD1 (6 bases). This CDR3 region has 12 residues. Trimming removed 5 bases at V and 4 bases at J, with 9 bases between. Germline V gives CDR1 LNHDA, CDR2 SQIVND (reference sequence). The whole variable domain, filled in from reference TRBV19 and TRBJ2-7, reads DGGITQSPKYLFRKEGQNVTLSCEQNLNHDAMYWYRQDPGQGLRLIYYSQIVNDFQKGDIAEGYSVSREKKESFPLTVTSAQKNPTAFYLCASSEDRYEQYFGPGTRLTVT.

The chain recombines TRBV28 with TRBJ1-2; 8 bases line up with TRBD1. Germline-derived CDR1 and CDR2 are MDHEN and SYDVKM. J lost 7 bases, V lost 8 bases, and 12 bases had no gene match. This CDR3 comprises 14 residues. The CDR3 nucleotides read TGTGCCAGCCACAAGGGGGACAGGACGGGTGGCTACACCTTC. It is translated as CASHKGDRTGGYTF.

This sequence joins TRBV24-1 and TRBJ2-1; 7 nucleotides align to TRBD2. Germline CDR1 reads KGHDR; CDR2 reads SFDVKD. The V and J ends lost 7 bases and 8 bases, in that order; junction bases with no gene match: 16. CDR3 length: 16 residues. The CDR3 DNA is TGTGCCACCAGGGCCGGTGGAGCGGGAATTACAGATGAGCAGTTCTTC. It is translated as CATRAGGAGITDEQFF.

This clone was found a few times. This chain links TRBV27 with TRBJ1-1; D gene uncertain. This CDR3 spans 12 amino acids. Trimming left V 5 bases short and J 8 bases short, with 12 bases between. Germline CDR1 is MNHEY and CDR2 is SMNVEV (reference sequence). The CDR3 is CASSPTGSEAFF. Here the CDR3 DNA reads TGTGCCAGCAGTCCTACCGGGTCCGAAGCTTTCTTT.

The chain couples TRBV29-1 to TRBJ1-2, with D maybe TRBD1 (6 bases). The CDR3 is made up of 14 amino acids. The V end was cut by 1 base, the J end by 5 bases, with 14 bases between. Germline loops: CDR1 SQVTM, CDR2 ANQGSEA. The CDR3 sequence is CSVEGKTGRYGYTF. DNA of the CDR3: TGCAGCGTTGAAGGCAAAACAGGGCGGTATGGCTACACCTTC.

The V call is TRBV2, the J call TRBJ1-2; D is unclear. Germline values: CDR1 SNHLY, CDR2 FYNNEI. CDR3 length: 13 amino acids. V was cut by 1 base and J by 4 bases, with 7 bases left in between. CDR3 region: CASSEGHLYGYTF. CDR3 coding DNA: TGTGCCAGCAGTGAAGGGCACCTCTATGGCTACACCTTC.

The chain links TRBV29-1 to TRBJ1-1; D is undetermined. The germline gives CDR1 SQVTM, CDR2 ANQGSEA. The CDR3 runs 15 residues. The germline V and J ends were trimmed by 6 bases and 0 bases, with 17 bases remaining between them. CDR3 sequence: CSVRVAGAMNTEAFF. CDR3 sequence (DNA): TGCAGCGTCCGTGTTGCTGGAGCGATGAACACTGAAGCTTTCTTT.

CDR3 DNA: TGTGCCAGCAGCTCACACGCGGGGGGGGTCAACACTGAAGCTTTCTTT. Amino acids: CASSSHAGGVNTEAFF. This chain uses TRBV28 with TRBJ1-1, with D possibly being TRBD1 (5 bases). Germline V gene sequence: CDR1 MDHEN, CDR2 SYDVKM. Trimming took 6 bases from V and 2 from J, leaving 19 bases between them. The CDR3 spans 16 residues.

This clone came up once. The chain combines TRBV7-6 with TRBJ2-1; D is unclear. The CDR3 runs 15 residues. Germline CDR1 and CDR2: SGHVS and FNYEAQ. Trimming shortened V by 2 bases and J by 3 bases, and 11 bases separated the two germline ends. CDR3 nucleotide sequence: TGTGCCAGCAGCTTAAGTGGGCCGGACTACAATGAGCAGTTCTTC. Translating it yields CASSLSGPDYNEQFF.

This clone was detected a few times. V is TRBV7-9 and J is TRBJ1-5, with 8 bases fitting TRBD1. CDR3 length: 16 residues. The germline gives CDR1 SEHNR, CDR2 FQNEAQ (reference sequence). V dropped 2 bases and J dropped 6; count of bases not matched to a gene: 9. CDR3 DNA: TGTGCCAGCAGCTTATCTGGCAGGGGGCCTGGTCAGCCCCAGCATTTT. This codes for CASSLSGRGPGQPQHF. Filled out from reference TRBV7-9 and TRBJ1-5, the complete variable domain reads DTGVSQNPRHKITKRGQNVTFRCDPISEHNRLYWYRQTLGQGPEFLTYFQNEAQLEKSRLLSDRFSAERPKGSFSTLEIQRTEQGDSAMYLCASSLSGRGPGQPQHFGDGTRLSIL.

The chain links TRBV7-9 to TRBJ1-1; 9 positions agree with TRBD1. Germline loops: CDR1 SEHNR, CDR2 FQNEAQ (reference sequence). J gave up 6 bases and V 5 bases, and 10 bases lay outside the gene matches. CDR3 length: 15 amino acids. The CDR3 region is CASSRTGAGPAEAFF. CDR3 bases: TGTGCCAGCAGCCGGACAGGGGCGGGCCCAGCTGAAGCTTTCTTT. The complete variable domain, with remaining parts taken from reference TRBV7-9 and TRBJ1-1, reads DTGVSQNPRHKITKRGQNVTFRCDPISEHNRLYWYRQTLGQGPEFLTYFQNEAQLEKSRLLSDRFSAERPKGSFSTLEIQRTEQGDSAMYLCASSRTGAGPAEAFFGQGTRLTVV.

The CDR3 coding sequence is TGTGCCAGCAACCCGAGGGCGGGGGCAGGGGAGCAGTACTTC. Residues: CASNPRAGAGEQYF. V is TRBV6-6 and J is TRBJ2-7, with TRBD2 as a possible D gene (7 bases). The CDR3 covers 14 residues. Trimming left V 7 bases short and J 7 bases short, with 20 bases between. Germline assignment: CDR1 MNHNY and CDR2 SVGAGI (reference sequence).

This chain joins TRBV30 and TRBJ1-4, with 8 positions matching TRBD1. The V gene end was trimmed by 5 bases and the J gene end by 5 bases; junction bases not matched to a gene: 4. The CDR3 runs to 13 residues. Germline V lookup: CDR1 GTSNPN, CDR2 SVGIG (reference sequence). The CDR3 protein is CAWAGGPNEKLFF. CDR3 bases: TGTGCCTGGGCAGGGGGCCCCAATGAAAAACTGTTTTTT.

This rearrangement joins TRBV10-3 to TRBJ2-7; 9 nucleotides match TRBD2. This CDR3 contains 13 residues. Losses at the gene ends were 8 bases for V and 1 base for J; bases not matched to a gene: 3. The germline V gene has CDR1 ENHRY and CDR2 SYGVKD. DNA of the CDR3: TGTGCCATCCGACTAGCGGTATCCTACGAGCAGTACTTC. Residues: CAIRLAVSYEQYF.

The rearrangement links TRBV4-3 to TRBJ1-2, with no clear D. V dropped 0 bases and J dropped 9 bases, with 17 bases sitting between them. The CDR3 totals 15 residues. Germline lookup yields CDR1 LGHNA and CDR2 YSLEER. The CDR3 region is CASSQDLGGFNRYTF. In nucleotides, the CDR3 is TGCGCCAGCAGCCAAGATCTCGGAGGGTTCAACCGCTACACCTTC.

Only one count was recorded for this clone. This chain links TRBV27 with TRBJ2-3; a possible D gene is TRBD1 (6 bases). The CDR3 is made up of 13 amino acids. Germline V gene data show CDR1 as MNHEY and CDR2 as SMNVEV (reference sequence). V was cut by 3 bases and J by 6 bases, with 10 bases left in between. CDR3 residues: CASSFMGADTQYF. The CDR3 region has the DNA TGTGCCAGCAGTTTTATGGGGGCTGATACGCAGTATTTT.

This clone is a singleton in its sample. This chain links TRBV19 with TRBJ1-2, with 9 bases fitting TRBD1. Germline V CDR1 and CDR2: LNHDA, SQIVND (reference sequence). The V gene end was trimmed by 5 bases and the J gene end by 8 bases; junction bases not matched to a gene: 12. There are 15 residues in the CDR3. This CDR3 reads CASSAAGTGSIGYTF. The DNA for the CDR3 is TGTGCCAGTAGTGCCGCCGGGACAGGGTCAATCGGCTACACCTTC.

The chain couples TRBV19 to TRBJ1-5, with D possibly TRBD1 on 6 matching bases. Per germline, CDR1 LNHDA and CDR2 SQIVND (reference sequence). Trimming took 4 bases from V and 2 from J, leaving 15 bases between them. The CDR3 runs 16 residues. The CDR3 protein is CASSTTGDLGNQPQHF. CDR3 sequence (DNA): TGTGCCAGTAGTACGACAGGTGATTTAGGCAATCAGCCCCAGCATTTT.

This chain uses TRBV9 with TRBJ2-5, with TRBD1 identical over 8 bases. The CDR3 contains 16 residues. In germline, CDR1 is SGDLS, CDR2 YYNGEE. The junction had 4 bases not matched to a gene; V was cut back by 0 bases and J by 0 bases. The CDR3 DNA sequence: TGTGCCAGCAGCGTAGGAACAGGGGGTTACCAAGAGACCCAGTACTTC. Amino acids: CASSVGTGGYQETQYF.

This rearrangement joins TRBV9 to TRBJ2-3, with TRBD1 identical over 7 bases. The CDR3 length is 15 residues. Germline assignment: CDR1 SGDLS and CDR2 YYNGEE. V dropped 3 bases and J dropped 0; count of bases not matched to a gene: 4. The CDR3 DNA reads TGTGCCAGCAGCGCAGGGGGATGGAGCACAGATACGCAGTATTTT. It specifies CASSAGGWSTDTQYF.